This T cell receptor beta chain was captured in a study of blood T cells in healthy people across ages. Primed by a sample-barcoded 5' primer and a J-beta primer mix, a second PCR proceeded for roughly 6 to 12 cycles. Each CDR3 protein is one row after TCRdb ran MiXCR on the 5' RACE reads. The top ten hold under 25% of the sample, which has approximately 1,700,000 distinct CDR3 sequences, about two fifths seen once. This CDR3 comprises 14 residues. Trimming shortened V by 3 bases and J by 5 bases, and 15 bases separated the two germline ends. Germline V CDR1 and CDR2: SGHRS, YFSETQ. Sequenced sample: blood. The source is a human donor in good health. The chain links TRBV5-1 to TRBJ2-7; maybe TRBD2 (6 bases). The CDR3 spells CASSSDYPGDEQYF. CDR3 coding DNA: TGCGCCAGCAGCTCGGACTACCCGGGCGACGAGCAGTACTTC.